A single sample is the source of the 11 T cell receptor beta chains below, sequenced in a study of CD8 T cells in ankylosing spondylitis. Study-wide points: For ankylosing spondylitis blood, a TCR beta motif of under ten highly homologous variants appeared characteristic.

TCRdb re-called the 5' RACE reads with MiXCR, one entry per CDR3 protein. In the table there are roughly 470,000 distinct CDR3 sequences, 20% to 30% of which are singletons. No antigen has been assigned to these receptors. Source material: blood, either unsorted or a sorted T cell fraction (not recorded which). Receptors originate from a male donor with ankylosing spondylitis.

This clonotype has only a few counts. The CDR3 region has the DNA TGTGCCAGCAGCCCAAGGTTTTTTCAAACTAGCGGGACCCAAGAGACCCAGTACTTC. It encodes CASSPRFFQTSGTQETQYF. The chain has TRBV3-1 and TRBJ2-5, with 10 nucleotides matching TRBD2. Germline V gives CDR1 LGHDT, CDR2 YNNKEL (reference sequence). The CDR3 contains 19 residues. Trimming took 4 bases from V and 1 from J; bases not matched to a gene: 15.

The gene calls are TRBV20-1 and TRBJ2-5; 8 bases agree with TRBD2. V was pared by 7 bases and J by 2 bases, with 6 bases of the junction left unmatched. The CDR3 sequence is 13 residues long. Germline V lookup: CDR1 DFQATT, CDR2 SNEGSKA (reference sequence). The CDR3 region is CSVPTSEQETQYF. The CDR3 nucleotides are TGCAGTGTCCCGACTAGCGAGCAAGAGACCCAGTACTTC.

This clonotype was recorded a few times. The rearrangement joins TRBV6-2 or TRBV6-3 to TRBJ1-3, with a possible D match to TRBD1 (5 bases). V gave up 1 base and J gave up 0 bases, with 7 bases separating them. In germline, CDR1 is MNHEY, CDR2 SVGEGT. The CDR3 extends over 15 amino acids. CDR3 residues: CASSYWRGSGNTIYF. CDR3 DNA: TGTGCCAGCAGTTACTGGAGGGGCTCTGGAAACACCATATATTTT.

The V call is TRBV11-2, the J call TRBJ1-5, with D maybe TRBD1 (5 bases). The V end lost 1 base, the J end lost 7 bases, and 11 bases lay between the germline ends. Germline V lookup: CDR1 SGHAT, CDR2 FQNNGV. There are 14 residues in the CDR3. The CDR3 DNA follows: TGTGCCAGCAGCTTAGGGGGGTATGGGCAGCCCCAGCATTTT. Its translation is CASSLGGYGQPQHF. Variable domain in full (rest from reference TRBV11-2 and TRBJ1-5): EAGVAQSPRYKIIEKRQSVAFWCNPISGHATLYWYQQILGQGPKLLIQFQNNGVVDDSQLPKDRFSAERLKGVDSTLKIQPAKLEDSAVYLCASSLGGYGQPQHFGDGTRLSIL.

The chain links TRBV14 to TRBJ1-1; TRBD1 might be the D (5 bases). The length of the CDR3 is 13 residues. Deletions cut 5 bases from V and 8 bases from J, with 15 bases between. Looked up from germline, CDR1 is SGHDN and CDR2 is FVKESK. CDR3 coding DNA: TGTGCCAGCAGCAAAGGGCGGGCAGGGGAAGCTTTCTTT. Residues: CASSKGRAGEAFF.

The chain carries TRBV20-1 and TRBJ2-3; TRBD2 matches 8 bases. The germline gives CDR1 DFQATT, CDR2 SNEGSKA (reference sequence). V was pared by 7 bases and J by 0 bases, with 6 bases of the junction left unmatched. The CDR3 loop spans 14 amino acids. The CDR3 DNA is TGCAGTGTTTCAGCGGGGGTTAGCACAGATACGCAGTATTTT. This codes for CSVSAGVSTDTQYF.

This clonotype was detected only a few times. The CDR3 loop reads CASSLTDYRSLNGYTF. As DNA, the CDR3 is TGTGCCAGCTCGCTTACTGACTACCGGAGCCTGAATGGCTACACCTTC. The chain couples TRBV18 to TRBJ1-2; D is uncertain. Trimming cost V 6 bases and J 6 bases, with 23 bases left between them. The CDR3 spans 16 residues. Germline values: CDR1 KGHSH, CDR2 LQKENI.

This clonotype appeared a few times. DNA of the CDR3: TGCAGCGCGGGCGCAGGGTTTTTGACTGAAGCTTTCTTT. This gives the protein CSAGAGFLTEAFF. The chain carries TRBV29-1 and TRBJ1-1; TRBD1 might be the D (5 bases). Germline assignment: CDR1 SQVTM and CDR2 ANQGSEA. V was shortened by 7 bases and J by 5 bases, with 17 bases between the two germline ends. CDR3 length equals 13 residues.

This clonotype was observed a handful of times. This sequence joins TRBV29-1 and TRBJ1-1; 7 nucleotides line up with TRBD1. The CDR3 is 15 residues long. Germline CDR1 SQVTM, CDR2 ANQGSEA. J lost 0 bases, V lost 4 bases, and 8 bases had no gene match. In DNA form, the CDR3 reads TGCAGCGTTGTTGGAACAGGGGCTATGAACACTGAAGCTTTCTTT. Encoded protein: CSVVGTGAMNTEAFF.

CDR3 in amino acids: CASSLTLHPSGRPRTYEQYF. The CDR3 DNA reads TGTGCCAGCAGCTTGACCTTACACCCTAGCGGGAGGCCGCGGACCTACGAGCAGTACTTC. This chain joins TRBV5-6 and TRBJ2-7, with 11 bases aligning to TRBD2. CDR1 SGHDT and CDR2 YYEEEE come from the germline V gene. CDR3 length: 20 residues. The ends lost 1 base at V and 2 bases at J; junction bases unmatched: 17.

The V and J genes are TRBV7-2 and TRBJ1-4; the D gene is possibly TRBD1 (5 bases). In germline, CDR1 is SGHTA, CDR2 FQGNSA. The V and J ends lost 5 bases and 8 bases respectively, with 12 bases between them. There are 13 residues in the CDR3. The CDR3 spells CASSPGPKEKLFF. CDR3 DNA: TGTGCCAGCAGCCCGGGACCGAAAGAAAAACTGTTTTTT.